Listed below are T cell receptor beta chains from one sample, sequenced in a study of cytomegalovirus exposure and HLA in healthy donors. The assay was immunoSEQ multiplex PCR, and TCRdb's table has in-frame clones only and misses some. The listing contains approximately 210,000 clones. Sequencing was performed on PBMCs. These receptors were collected from a woman under 40 in good health and CMV-seropositive. Both conserved end residues are part of each CDR3. The order of the fields is V gene, J gene, D gene, CDR3 protein, CDR3 DNA. A D gene is named only where the DNA matches it firmly.

>TRBV28|TRBJ2-3|TRBD2
CASFMASGLDTQYF
TGTGCCAGCTTTATGGCTAGCGGTTTGGATACGCAGTATTTT
>TRBV18|TRBJ1-2|.
CASSPPEAAYTF
TGTGCCAGCTCACCACCTGAGGCTGCCTACACCTTC
>TRBV7-9|TRBJ2-1|.
CASSLALGPNEQFF
TGTGCCAGCAGCTTAGCCCTTGGGCCCAATGAGCAGTTCTTC
>TRBV2|TRBJ1-4|TRBD1
CASSGFGTGEKLFF
TGTGCCAGCAGTGGATTCGGGACAGGGGAAAAACTGTTTTTT
>TRBV11-2|TRBJ2-1|.
CASSPSGYEQFF
TGTGCCAGCAGCCCGAGCGGGTATGAGCAGTTCTTC
>TRBV19|TRBJ2-1|TRBD2
CASSFLAGGYNEQFF
TGTGCCAGTAGTTTCCTAGCGGGCGGCTACAATGAGCAGTTCTTC
>TRBV5-4|TRBJ2-3|TRBD1
CASSWDRAGDTQYF
TGTGCCAGCAGCTGGGACAGGGCGGGCGATACGCAGTATTTT
>TRBV5-6|TRBJ1-4|TRBD1
CASSHDRVNEKLFF
TGTGCCAGCAGCCACGACAGGGTTAATGAAAAACTGTTTTTT
>TRBV4-2|TRBJ1-1|.
CASSHLPVWAGTEAFF
TGTGCCAGCAGCCATCTACCGGTGTGGGCTGGGACTGAAGCTTTCTTT
>TRBV16|TRBJ1-4|.
CASSQSSRGEITNEKLFF
TGTGCCAGCAGCCAATCGTCCCGGGGGGAAATTACTAATGAAAAACTGTTTTTT
>TRBV19|TRBJ1-5|TRBD1
CASSPQGAGQPQHF
TGTGCCAGTAGTCCGCAGGGGGCTGGGCAGCCCCAGCATTTT
>TRBV27|TRBJ2-7|.
CASRGGTEQYF
TGTGCCAGCAGAGGCGGCACCGAGCAGTACTTC
>TRBV13|TRBJ2-3|TRBD2
CASSLLAGGRPDTQYF
TGTGCCAGCAGCCTCCTAGCGGGGGGGCGGCCAGATACGCAGTATTTT
>TRBV2|TRBJ2-7|.
CASSGRTLGTYEQYF
TGTGCCAGCAGTGGCCGGACCCTCGGGACCTACGAGCAGTACTTC
>TRBV18|TRBJ2-3|TRBD1
CASSATGPDTQYF
TGTGCCAGCTCAGCGACAGGGCCAGATACGCAGTATTTT
>TRBV7-9|TRBJ2-7|TRBD2
CASSFGLVSYEQYF
TGTGCCAGCAGCTTCGGACTAGTCTCCTACGAGCAGTACTTC
>TRBV7-9|TRBJ2-1|.
CASSWEVNEQFF
TGTGCCAGCAGCTGGGAGGTCAATGAGCAGTTCTTC
>TRBV25-1|TRBJ1-4|.
CAGSEGPADNEKLFF
TGTGCCGGCAGTGAGGGCCCGGCAGATAATGAAAAACTGTTTTTT
>TRBV5-1|TRBJ1-3|.
CASSLTGINTIYF
TGCGCCAGCAGCTTGACGGGTATCAACACCATATATTTT
>TRBV25-1|TRBJ1-1|TRBD1
CASSEPGTDTEAFF
TGTGCCAGCAGTGAACCCGGGACAGACACTGAAGCTTTCTTT
>TRBV12-5|TRBJ2-7|.
CASGSDTTYEQYF
TGTGCTAGTGGTTCGGACACAACCTACGAGCAGTACTTC
>TRBV10-3|TRBJ2-2|TRBD2
CAIRGLAGIGELFF
TGTGCCATCAGGGGACTAGCGGGAATCGGGGAGCTGTTTTTT
>TRBV7-9|TRBJ2-3|.
CASSPGPGLPAPDTQYF
TGTGCCAGCAGCCCCGGGCCGGGACTTCCGGCGCCAGATACGCAGTATTTT
>TRBV28|TRBJ2-7|TRBD1
CASSSRTGGYYEQYF
TGTGCCAGCAGTTCGCGGACAGGGGGCTACTACGAGCAGTACTTC
>TRBV30|TRBJ2-3|.
CAWSAFNTDTQYF
TGTGCCTGGAGTGCCTTTAACACAGATACGCAGTATTTT
>TRBV27|TRBJ2-1|TRBD2
CASSRVAPGLAVYNEQFF
TGTGCCAGCAGTCGCGTAGCACCGGGACTAGCGGTCTACAATGAGCAGTTCTTC
>TRBV4-1|TRBJ1-4|.
CASSHLRATNEKLFF
TGCGCCAGCAGCCACCTACGTGCAACTAATGAAAAACTGTTTTTT
>TRBV10-2|TRBJ2-7|TRBD2
CASIPAREGSHEQYF
TGCGCCAGTATACCGGCGAGGGAGGGCTCCCACGAGCAGTACTTC
>TRBV7-8|TRBJ1-4|.
CASSLVENEKLFF
TGTGCCAGCAGCTTGGTGGAGAATGAAAAACTGTTTTTT
>TRBV15|TRBJ1-1|.
CATSRDSWLNTEAFF
TGTGCCACCAGCAGAGATAGTTGGTTGAACACTGAAGCTTTCTTT
>TRBV18|TRBJ1-4|TRBD1
CASSPLRGLEEKLFF
TGTGCCAGCTCTCCTCTCAGGGGGCTTGAAGAAAAACTGTTTTTT
>TRBV27|TRBJ1-4|TRBD1
CASSRQGRGEKLFF
TGTGCCAGCAGCCGACAGGGACGAGGTGAAAAACTGTTTTTT
>TRBV5-4|TRBJ2-1|TRBD2
CASSFSALADSSYNEQFF
TGTGCCAGCAGCTTCTCGGCCCTAGCGGATAGTTCCTACAATGAGCAGTTCTTC
>TRBV6-5|TRBJ1-5|.
CASSYSTREQPQHF
TGTGCCAGCAGTTACTCGACCAGGGAACAGCCCCAGCATTTT
>TRBV30|TRBJ2-1|TRBD2
CAWKAGVAVNEQFF
TGTGCCTGGAAAGCGGGAGTAGCGGTCAATGAGCAGTTCTTC
>TRBV29-1|TRBJ1-2|.
CSVEDLDGYTF
TGCAGCGTTGAAGATCTCGATGGCTACACCTTC
>TRBV27|TRBJ1-6|TRBD1
CASKPQGAHNSPLHF
TGTGCCAGCAAACCACAGGGGGCCCATAATTCACCCCTCCACTTT
>TRBV18|TRBJ2-7|TRBD2
CASSPPMSAGGYEQYF
TGTGCCAGCTCACCACCGATGTCAGCGGGAGGCTACGAGCAGTACTTC
>TRBV19|TRBJ2-7|TRBD2
CASSIRLALAYEQYF
TGTGCCAGTAGTATCCGACTAGCTTTAGCCTACGAGCAGTACTTC
>TRBV27|TRBJ1-1|TRBD1
CASSFTGGQVSTEAFF
TGTGCCAGCAGTTTTACAGGGGGCCAGGTGAGCACTGAAGCTTTCTTT
>TRBV7-9|TRBJ1-1|TRBD1
CASSLVSGGYEAFF
TGTGCCAGCAGCTTAGTTTCAGGGGGTTATGAAGCTTTCTTT
>TRBV4-1|TRBJ1-1|.
CASSQGLELGTEAFF
TGCGCCAGCAGCCAAGGTTTGGAGTTGGGCACTGAAGCTTTCTTT
>TRBV5-6|TRBJ2-7|.
CASHSGSAYEQYF
TGTGCCAGCCATTCGGGGAGCGCCTACGAGCAGTACTTC
>TRBV5-4|TRBJ2-5|TRBD1
CASSRQGAQETQYF
TGTGCCAGCAGCAGACAGGGGGCCCAAGAGACCCAGTACTTC
>TRBV28|TRBJ2-7|TRBD1
CASSLQGPTYEQYF
TGTGCCAGCAGTCTACAGGGGCCAACTTACGAGCAGTACTTC
>TRBV10-2|TRBJ2-5|.
CASSESGGSGTQYF
TGCGCCAGCAGTGAGTCGGGTGGGAGTGGGACCCAGTACTTC
>TRBV6-6|TRBJ1-5|TRBD1
CASSPGQGGNQPQHF
TGTGCCAGCAGCCCGGGACAGGGTGGCAATCAGCCCCAGCATTTT
>TRBV4-1|TRBJ1-3|TRBD1
CASSRGQGVFGNTIYF
TGCGCCAGCAGCCGTGGACAGGGGGTTTTTGGAAACACCATATATTTT
>TRBV25-1|TRBJ2-4|TRBD1
CASSEYGQGAGKNIQYF
TGTGCCAGCAGTGAATATGGCCAGGGGGCTGGCAAAAACATTCAGTACTTC
>TRBV15|TRBJ1-1|.
CATSLGLMNTEAFF
TGTGCCACCAGCCTAGGTTTGATGAACACTGAAGCTTTCTTT
>TRBV27|TRBJ2-7|TRBD1
CASSLLKGTGSYEQYF
TGTGCCAGCAGTTTGTTAAAGGGGACAGGGTCCTACGAGCAGTACTTC
>TRBV19|TRBJ1-2|.
CASSLGHAGYTF
TGTGCCAGTAGCCTGGGACACGCTGGCTACACCTTC
>TRBV5-1|TRBJ2-7|TRBD1
CASSPGTVPYEQYF
TGCGCCAGCAGCCCCGGGACAGTCCCCTACGAGCAGTACTTC
>TRBV5-4|TRBJ1-2|TRBD1
CASSLDQGARGYTF
TGTGCCAGCAGCTTGGACCAGGGGGCGCGCGGCTACACCTTC
>TRBV11-2|TRBJ2-7|TRBD1
CASSRTGEGEQYF
TGTGCCAGCAGCCGGACAGGGGAAGGAGAGCAGTACTTC
>TRBV7-2|TRBJ1-2|TRBD1
CASSLSPGQGSYGYTF
TGTGCCAGCAGCTTATCCCCGGGACAGGGATCCTATGGCTACACCTTC
>TRBV28|TRBJ1-1|.
CASSWANTEAFF
TGTGCCAGCAGTTGGGCTAACACTGAAGCTTTCTTT